This is a list of T cell receptor beta chains from one sample in a study of ipilimumab plus nivolumab after autologous stem cell transplantation. Profiled with immunoSEQ multiplex PCR; TCRdb holds only in-frame clones, not every one. The sample holds some 87,000 clones, around 80% seen once. Sample: PBMCs, taken in a trial of ipilimumab plus nivolumab as post-transplant consolidation. These receptors originate from a male donor with diffuse large B-cell lymphoma. Each CDR3 is given with its conserved first and last residue. D genes are given only for firm matches. Size tells how often a clone was seen (once, few, many) or the class of an expanded clone, and some rows leave it out.

>-|TRBD1|TRBV7-9|TRBJ2-2
TGTGCCAGCAGCCCCCGGGACAGGGAAGGTGGGGAGCTGTTTTTT
CASSPRDREGGELFF
>-|TRBD1|TRBV7-2|TRBJ1-6
TGTGCCAGCAGCTCCCAAAGGACAGGACATAATTCACCCCTCCACTTT
CASSSQRTGHNSPLHF
>once|TRBD1|TRBV2|TRBJ2-3
TGTGCCAGCAGTCCGAGGGACAGGGTTACAGATACGCAGTATTTT
CASSPRDRVTDTQYF
>-|TRBD1|TRBV5-8|TRBJ2-5
TGTGCCAGCAGCTTCTTTCAGGGGGCTGTGGAGACCCAGTACTTC
CASSFFQGAVETQYF
>once|-|TRBV11-3|TRBJ2-3
TGTGCCAGCAGCTTAGGCTGGGCAGATACGCAGTATTTT
CASSLGWADTQYF
>-|-|TRBV27|TRBJ2-7
TGTGCCAGCAGTCTTGGGGGGCCGGCCTACGAGCAGTACTTC
CASSLGGPAYEQYF
>-|-|TRBV19|TRBJ1-5
TGTGCCAGTAACCCCAGGGAGCGCAATCAGCCCCAGCATTTT
CASNPRERNQPQHF
>-|-|TRBV7-9|TRBJ2-7
TGTGCCAGCAGCATCAGGGTCTACGAGCAGTACTTC
CASSIRVYEQYF
>-|TRBD1|TRBV5-1|TRBJ2-4
TGCGCCAGCAGCTTGGTAGGCCAGGGGGACATTCAGTACTTC
CASSLVGQGDIQYF
>-|-|TRBV11-3|TRBJ1-2
TGTGCCAGCAGCTTAGAGGTTTTTGGACTCCACTATGGCTACACCTTC
CASSLEVFGLHYGYTF
>-|TRBD2|TRBV11-2|TRBJ2-2
TGTGCCAGCAGCTTATACTTGACTAGCAACACCGGGGAGCTGTTTTTT
CASSLYLTSNTGELFF
>-|-|TRBV4-1|TRBJ1-4
TGCGCCAGCAGCCAAGATCGGGGCAGTCGTAATGAAAAACTGTTTTTT
CASSQDRGSRNEKLFF
>-|-|TRBV19|TRBJ2-7
TGTGCCAGTAGCCCTACGAGGGAGAAGGTCTCCTACGAGCAGTACTTC
CASSPTREKVSYEQYF
>-|-|TRBV19|TRBJ1-1
TGTGCCAGTAGTACTATGACAAGCCTGCGGAACACTGAAGCTTTCTTT
CASSTMTSLRNTEAFF
>-|-|TRBV6-5|TRBJ1-2
TGTGCCCGCCATTGCAGGGGTTTTAACTATGGCTACACCTTC
CARHCRGFNYGYTF
>-|TRBD2|TRBV18|TRBJ2-5
TGTGCCAGCTCACCTTCCGCGGCGGGAGAAGGGGCCCAGTACTTC
CASSPSAAGEGAQYF
>-|-|TRBV18|TRBJ1-1
TGTGCCAGCTCCCCGACGTCCAGGAACACTGAAGCTTTCTTT
CASSPTSRNTEAFF
>few|-|TRBV18|TRBJ2-7
TGTGCCAGCTCACCTACCGGGACAAGCGGCGAGCAGTACTTC
CASSPTGTSGEQYF
>-|TRBD1|TRBV29-1|TRBJ2-3
TGCAGCGCCCCGGGACAGGGCACAGATACGCAGTATTTT
CSAPGQGTDTQYF
>-|-|TRBV10-3|TRBJ2-7
TGTGCCATCAGTGAGCATGGGCCGGCCTACGAGCAGTACTTC
CAISEHGPAYEQYF
>-|TRBD2|TRBV7-4|TRBJ2-2
TGTGCCAGCGTGGGACTAGCGGGGACTTTCCGGATCTCCGGGGAGCTGTTTTTT
CASVGLAGTFRISGELFF
>once|-|TRBV5-5|TRBJ1-6
TGTGCCAGCAGCTTGGCACAGGGCCCCCGACGATCACCCCTCCACTTT
CASSLAQGPRRSPLHF
>-|TRBD2|TRBV7-9|TRBJ2-3
TGTGCCAGCAGCTTAGCGCTCCAGCGGGGGAGCACAGATACGCAGTATTTT
CASSLALQRGSTDTQYF
>-|TRBD2|TRBV7-9|TRBJ2-1
TGTGCCAGCAGCTTAGGCGGGGGGGCCGGAGATGAGCAGTTCTTC
CASSLGGGAGDEQFF
>-|-|TRBV5-1|TRBJ1-4
TGCGCCAGCAGCTTGGGACAGGCCTATGCAACTAATGAAAAACTGTTTTTT
CASSLGQAYATNEKLFF
>-|-|TRBV5-6|TRBJ1-2
TGTGCCAGCAGCTTGGGGCAGCACGGGAGCTACACCTTC
CASSLGQHGSYTF
>-|-|TRBV5-1|TRBJ2-6
TGCGCCAGCAGCTTGGGACCGATCTCTGGGGCCAACGTCCTGACTTTC
CASSLGPISGANVLTF
>-|-|TRBV18|TRBJ1-5
TGTGCCAGCTCACCACCAGGGGCAGGCAATCAGCCCCAGCATTTT
CASSPPGAGNQPQHF
>-|-|TRBV11-2|TRBJ2-3
TGTGCCAGCAGCCCTCTTAGCGAGCGCCTCGAGGCAGATACGCAGTATTTT
CASSPLSERLEADTQYF
>-|-|TRBV6-1|TRBJ1-1
TGTGCCAGCAGCCTTGAAATCGGGGGCACTGAAGCTTTCTTT
CASSLEIGGTEAFF
>many|-|TRBV13|TRBJ2-7
TGTGCCAGCAGCTTAGAGGGGACTTTCTCCTACGAGCAGTACTTC
CASSLEGTFSYEQYF
>-|TRBD1|TRBV19|TRBJ1-2
TGTGCCAGTAATAGTCAAATTAGGGACAGGAACTATGGCTACACCTTC
CASNSQIRDRNYGYTF
>-|TRBD1|TRBV6-1|TRBJ2-7
TGTGCCAGCACCCACTTGACAGGGACCTACGAGCAGTACTTC
CASTHLTGTYEQYF
>-|-|TRBV6-5|TRBJ2-2
TGTGCCAGCAGTCATGACACCGGGGAGCTGTTTTTT
CASSHDTGELFF
>-|-|TRBV29-1|TRBJ1-3
TGCAGCGTTGGGCAGAACTCTGGAAACACCATATATTTT
CSVGQNSGNTIYF
>-|TRBD1|TRBV18|TRBJ2-7
TGTGCCAGCTCACTTCGTGAGACAGGGGGCGAATACGAGCAGTACTTC
CASSLRETGGEYEQYF
>once|-|TRBV6-5|TRBJ1-2
TGTGCCAGCAGTTCAGAGGGGGGCAGGGGCTACACCTTC
CASSSEGGRGYTF
>-|-|TRBV30|TRBJ2-7
TGTGCCTGGAGTCCCAGGGACGAGCAGTACTTC
CAWSPRDEQYF
>-|TRBD2|TRBV5-5|TRBJ2-1
TGTGCCAGCAGCTTGGCGGTAGCGGGGCGTCCTCAGTTCTTC
CASSLAVAGRPQFF
>-|-|TRBV7-9|TRBJ2-1
TGTGCCAGCAGCCCAAGCAATGAGCAGTTCTTC
CASSPSNEQFF
>few|TRBD2|TRBV4-1|TRBJ2-5
TGCGCCAGCAGCCAGCCGGGACTAGCGGGGGGGGTCGTCCAAGAGACCCAGTACTTC
CASSQPGLAGGVVQETQYF
>-|TRBD1|TRBV6-5|TRBJ2-7
TGTGCCAGTAGCTCGGGACAGGGGCCCTCCTACGAGCAGTACTTC
CASSSGQGPSYEQYF
>-|TRBD1|TRBV6-5|TRBJ2-2
TGTGCCAGCAGCCGAGGACAGGGCACCGGGGAGCTGTTTTTT
CASSRGQGTGELFF
>few|-|TRBV7-8|TRBJ1-5
TGTGCCAGCACCCCAGACTATAGCAATCAGCCCCAGCATTTT
CASTPDYSNQPQHF
>-|-|TRBV7-2|TRBJ1-5
TGTGCCAGCAGCTTAGATCGGGTAGAAACTAGCAATCAGCCCCAGCATTTT
CASSLDRVETSNQPQHF
>-|-|TRBV29-1|TRBJ2-5
TGCAGCGTTAGTGCCCTCGACCGGGTCGAAGAGACCCAGTACTTC
CSVSALDRVEETQYF
>once|TRBD1|TRBV18|TRBJ1-2
TGTGCCAGCTCGCTTACAGGGGGAGAATCTGATGGCTACACCTTC
CASSLTGGESDGYTF
>-|TRBD1|TRBV6-5|TRBJ1-6
TGTGCCAGCAGATTACAGGGGGCAAATTCACCCCTCCACTTT
CASRLQGANSPLHF
>once|-|TRBV14|TRBJ1-1
TGTGCCAGCAGCCAAGATCTTATAAGCGGAGCCTTGAACACTGAAGCTTTCTTT
CASSQDLISGALNTEAFF
>-|-|TRBV2|TRBJ1-1
TGTGCCAGCAGACCAGACAGGAACACTGAAGCTTTCTTT
CASRPDRNTEAFF